These T cell receptor beta chains were read from a single sample in a study of blood T cell repertoires in COVID-19. Profiling relied on immunoSEQ multiplex PCR, and the TCRdb table lists in-frame clones only, not all of them. This table has approximately 150,000 clones, around 86% appearing once. Sequenced input: peripheral blood. These receptor sequences come from a human donor in a cohort sampled during active COVID-19. The CDR3 runs from the conserved cysteine through the conserved F or W. D genes are given only for firm matches. Only some rows state a clone size, as once, few, many or a class for expanded clones.

TRBV7-2	NA	TRBJ2-1	NA	CASSLGRKGGIRANEQFF	TGTGCCAGCAGCTTAGGACGGAAGGGCGGGATTCGTGCCAATGAGCAGTTCTTC
TRBV29-1	NA	TRBJ2-1	TRBD2	CSVGKRVAGGPGEQFF	TGCAGCGTTGGTAAAAGGGTAGCGGGAGGGCCGGGTGAGCAGTTCTTC
TRBV29-1	NA	TRBJ2-1	TRBD2	CSVGGGSSYNEQFF	TGCAGCGTGGGGGGAGGGAGCTCCTACAATGAGCAGTTCTTC
TRBV7-9	NA	TRBJ2-4	TRBD1	CASSNTDNRGNIQYF	TGTGCCAGCAGCAATACGGACAACAGGGGAAACATTCAGTACTTC
TRBV7-3	few	TRBJ2-1	NA	CASRASGDNEQFF	TGTGCCAGCAGGGCGAGTGGAGACAATGAGCAGTTCTTC
TRBV19	NA	TRBJ2-1	TRBD2	CASSTPSGISVNEQFF	TGTGCCAGTAGTACCCCAAGCGGGATCTCGGTAAATGAGCAGTTCTTC
TRBV5-1	NA	TRBJ1-4	NA	CASSFEGTTTNEKLFF	TGCGCCAGCAGCTTCGAAGGGACTACAACTAATGAAAAACTGTTTTTT
TRBV29-1	NA	TRBJ2-3	TRBD1	CSAETGAGADTQYF	TGCAGCGCCGAAACAGGGGCCGGCGCAGATACGCAGTATTTT
TRBV3-1/TRBV3-2	NA	TRBJ2-7	NA	CASSQRFTSEQYF	TGTGCCAGCAGCCAGAGGTTTACGTCCGAGCAGTACTTC
TRBV14	NA	TRBJ2-7	TRBD2	CASSPRLAGAEQYF	TGTGCCAGCAGCCCCCGACTAGCGGGAGCCGAGCAGTACTTC
TRBV5-1	NA	TRBJ2-7	NA	CASSLARSGDSYEQYF	TGCGCCAGCAGCTTGGCCCGGAGCGGCGACTCCTACGAGCAGTACTTC
TRBV5-1	NA	TRBJ2-7	TRBD1	CASTPEGQGANEQYF	TGCGCCAGCACCCCTGAAGGGCAGGGGGCCAACGAGCAGTACTTC
TRBV9	NA	TRBJ2-1	NA	CASSAPPGDAYNEQFF	TGTGCCAGCAGCGCCCCCCCAGGTGACGCGTACAATGAGCAGTTCTTC
TRBV6-6	NA	TRBJ1-5	NA	CASRRFGTGEMEPQHF	TGTGCCAGCAGGCGATTCGGGACGGGGGAGATGGAGCCCCAGCATTTT
TRBV19	few	TRBJ1-1	NA	CASTIGQGNTEAFF	TGTGCCAGTACCATCGGCCAGGGTAACACTGAAGCTTTCTTT
TRBV29-1	NA	TRBJ2-5	NA	CSVEAGVKETQYF	TGCAGCGTTGAAGCGGGAGTAAAGGAGACCCAGTACTTC
TRBV19	NA	TRBJ1-3	NA	CASSIDLGRPNSGNTIYF	TGTGCCAGTAGTATAGATCTGGGGCGGCCGAACTCTGGAAACACCATATATTTT
TRBV5-1	NA	TRBJ1-4	NA	CASSLEQRNGEKLFF	TGCGCCAGCAGCTTGGAGCAGCGGAACGGTGAAAAACTGTTTTTT
TRBV6-5	NA	TRBJ1-4	NA	CASSTERLYLFF	TGTGCCAGCAGTACAGAGAGATTGTATCTGTTTTTT
TRBV24-1	NA	TRBJ2-1	NA	CATSPRGTWADEQFF	TGTGCCACCAGCCCTCGGGGGACTTGGGCCGATGAGCAGTTCTTC
TRBV6-2/TRBV6-3	NA	TRBJ2-1	NA	CASSYQRANEQFF	TGTGCCAGCAGTTACCAGCGGGCCAATGAGCAGTTCTTC
TRBV3-1/TRBV3-2	NA	TRBJ1-1	NA	CASSQSGGNTEAFF	TGTGCCAGCAGCCAAAGCGGGGGAAACACTGAAGCTTTCTTT
TRBV9	NA	TRBJ2-2	NA	CASSRGRSNTGELFF	TGTGCCAGCAGCCGGGGAAGATCGAACACCGGGGAGCTGTTTTTT
TRBV7-2	NA	TRBJ1-1	TRBD1	CASSTTGETEAFF	TGTGCCAGCAGCACGACAGGGGAGACTGAAGCTTTCTTT
TRBV28	NA	TRBJ2-3	NA	CASRRLAGADTQYF	TGTGCCAGCCGGCGCCTAGCTGGCGCAGATACGCAGTATTTT
TRBV18	NA	TRBJ2-5	NA	CASSRTGPQETQYF	TGTGCCAGCTCACGTACAGGGCCCCAAGAGACCCAGTACTTC
TRBV6-5	NA	TRBJ2-1	TRBD2	CASSMIAGTYNEQFF	TGTGCCAGTAGCATGATAGCGGGTACCTACAATGAGCAGTTCTTC
TRBV11-2	NA	TRBJ1-2	NA	CASSLGRDYGYTF	TGTGCCAGCAGCTTAGGACGGGACTATGGCTACACCTTC
TRBV5-8	few	TRBJ2-1	NA	CASSAGTVPGSYNEQFF	TGTGCCAGCAGCGCCGGGACTGTCCCCGGATCCTACAATGAGCAGTTCTTC
TRBV5-4	NA	TRBJ1-5	NA	CASSLDQDQPQHF	TGTGCCAGCAGCTTGGACCAGGATCAGCCCCAGCATTTT
TRBV15	NA	TRBJ2-1	TRBD2	CATSRELAGDNEQFF	TGTGCCACCAGCAGAGAACTAGCGGGAGACAATGAGCAGTTCTTC
TRBV18	few	TRBJ1-5	TRBD1	CASSQGQAVNQPQHF	TGTGCCAGCTCACAAGGACAGGCGGTGAATCAGCCCCAGCATTTT
TRBV28	NA	TRBJ1-6	NA	CASSLLQPNSPLHF	TGTGCCAGCAGTTTACTACAGCCCAATTCACCCCTCCACTTT
TRBV9	NA	TRBJ2-5	NA	CASSFGWAQETQYF	TGTGCCAGCAGCTTTGGGTGGGCCCAAGAGACCCAGTACTTC
TRBV7-9	few	TRBJ2-1	TRBD2	CASSLWRGTLRNEQFF	TGTGCCAGCAGCTTATGGCGGGGGACCCTTCGCAATGAGCAGTTCTTC
TRBV25-1	NA	TRBJ1-6	TRBD1	CASSEFAGQYNSPLHF	TGTGCCAGCAGTGAATTCGCGGGACAGTATAATTCACCCCTCCACTTT
TRBV7-3	NA	TRBJ2-3	NA	CASSLSLGLDPDTQYF	TGTGCCAGCAGCTTATCTTTGGGGCTAGATCCAGATACGCAGTATTTT
TRBV7-9	once	TRBJ2-2	NA	CASSLDDSTNTGELFF	TGTGCCAGCAGCTTAGATGACTCCACTAATACCGGGGAGCTGTTTTTT
TRBV3-1/TRBV3-2	NA	TRBJ2-1	NA	CASSQHGGRAPYNEQFF	TGTGCCAGCAGCCAACATGGCGGGCGGGCCCCCTACAATGAGCAGTTCTTC
TRBV29-1	NA	TRBJ2-7	TRBD2	CSAVLAGGSYEQYF	TGCAGCGCCGTTCTAGCGGGAGGCTCCTACGAGCAGTACTTC
TRBV7-8	NA	TRBJ1-2	NA	CASSLAFIREAYGYTF	TGTGCCAGCAGCTTAGCCTTTATCAGGGAGGCATATGGCTACACCTTC
TRBV5-1	NA	TRBJ2-7	TRBD2	CASSLVGGLGSYEQYF	TGCGCCAGCAGCTTGGTCGGGGGACTAGGCTCCTACGAGCAGTACTTC
TRBV29-1	NA	TRBJ2-7	TRBD1	CSVGGTGAYEQYF	TGCAGCGTGGGCGGGACAGGAGCCTACGAGCAGTACTTC
TRBV6-1	NA	TRBJ2-7	TRBD2	CASSESGGQYF	TGTGCCAGCAGTGAAAGCGGGGGGCAGTACTTC
TRBV7-8	many	TRBJ1-3	NA	CASSPRLPNFISGNTIYF	TGTGCCAGCAGCCCACGACTCCCAAATTTCATCTCTGGAAACACCATATATTTT
TRBV19	NA	TRBJ2-1	TRBD1	CASTSNRGWSYNEQFF	TGTGCCAGTACCTCAAACAGGGGATGGTCCTACAATGAGCAGTTCTTC
TRBV28	NA	TRBJ2-7	NA	CASSFVAGPAYEQYF	TGTGCCAGCAGTTTTGTGGCGGGACCTGCCTACGAGCAGTACTTC
TRBV5-1	NA	TRBJ2-5	NA	CASSIQGYQETQYF	TGCGCCAGCAGCATTCAGGGTTATCAAGAGACCCAGTACTTC
TRBV19	NA	TRBJ2-3	NA	CASSTPGTDTQYF	TGTGCCAGTAGTACTCCTGGCACAGATACGCAGTATTTT
TRBV5-1	NA	TRBJ1-1	TRBD1	CASSSGTGVGNTEAFF	TGCGCCAGCAGCTCGGGGACAGGGGTAGGGAACACTGAAGCTTTCTTT
TRBV9	NA	TRBJ1-2	NA	CASSAKGAENYGYTF	TGTGCCAGCAGCGCCAAGGGAGCTGAGAACTATGGCTACACCTTC
TRBV4-3	NA	TRBJ2-3	TRBD2	CASSQDVPSGNTDTQYF	TGCGCCAGCAGCCAAGACGTTCCTAGCGGCAACACAGATACGCAGTATTTT
TRBV4-2	NA	TRBJ2-7	NA	CASSLQADRSGYEQYF	TGTGCCAGCAGCCTCCAAGCGGACCGCAGTGGGTACGAGCAGTACTTC
TRBV19	NA	TRBJ2-3	NA	CASSIQGSTDTQYF	TGTGCCAGTAGTATTCAGGGGTCCACAGATACGCAGTATTTT
TRBV28	NA	TRBJ2-7	NA	CASSPGGSSPEKQYF	TGTGCCAGCAGTCCTGGGGGCTCCTCCCCAGAAAAGCAGTACTTC
TRBV12-5	NA	TRBJ2-5	TRBD1	CASGRETGVGETQYF	TGTGCTAGTGGTCGCGAGACAGGGGTCGGCGAGACCCAGTACTTC
TRBV30	NA	TRBJ1-2	NA	CAWSEPDGRSGYTF	TGTGCCTGGAGCGAGCCGGACGGGAGGTCGGGCTACACCTTC